This paragraph covers one T cell receptor beta chain sequence. Original methodology: Built for papillary thyroid cancer, a distant-metastasis classifier drew on CDR3 differences across clinicopathological groups. TCRdb reprocessed the PCR reads via MiXCR. These V and J calls derive from TCRdb rather than the authors' analysis. The sample has around 16,000 clones; under 35% are singletons. Thyroid surgery took place with no prior treatment in any patient. This sample stems from a study of metastatic and nonmetastatic thyroid tumors. Study at large: It was across blood and tumor or nodule tissue from malignant and benign thyroid patients that repertoires were compared.

Germline CDR1 is SGDLS and CDR2 is YYNGEE. Trimming took 4 bases from V and 6 from J, leaving 20 bases between them. The CDR3 runs 15 residues. The sequenced sample consisted of adjacent normal tissue. This sequence was found in a female donor with papillary thyroid cancer or a benign thyroid nodule (not recorded which). Some clones in this sample may be carry-over from other donors' samples. This sequence joins TRBV9 and TRBJ2-7; D might be TRBD2 (6 bases). DNA of the CDR3: TGTGCCAGCAGCCCCCGCCGGGGGAATTTTGGCGAGCAGTACTTC. As protein: CASSPRRGNFGEQYF.